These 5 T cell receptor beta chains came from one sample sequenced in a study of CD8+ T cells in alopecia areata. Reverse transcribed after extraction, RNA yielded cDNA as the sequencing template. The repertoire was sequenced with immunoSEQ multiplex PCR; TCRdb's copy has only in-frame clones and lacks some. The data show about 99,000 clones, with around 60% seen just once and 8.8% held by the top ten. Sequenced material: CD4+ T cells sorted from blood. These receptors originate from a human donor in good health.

The CDR3 DNA is TGTGCCAGCAGCTATGATCTGGTGAACACTGAAGCTTTCTTT. It translates to CASSYDLVNTEAFF. This chain joins TRBV5-6 and TRBJ1-1, with D unclear. V was clipped by 3 bases and J by 0 bases, with 9 bases between them. CDR1 is SGHDT and CDR2 is YYEEEE in the germline V gene. CDR3 length equals 14 residues.

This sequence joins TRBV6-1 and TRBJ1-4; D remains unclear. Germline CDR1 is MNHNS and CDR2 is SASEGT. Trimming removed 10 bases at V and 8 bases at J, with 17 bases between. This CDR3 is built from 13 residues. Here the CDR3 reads CATEHGREEKLFF. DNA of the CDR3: TGTGCCACCGAACATGGCCGGGAGGAAAAACTGTTTTTT.

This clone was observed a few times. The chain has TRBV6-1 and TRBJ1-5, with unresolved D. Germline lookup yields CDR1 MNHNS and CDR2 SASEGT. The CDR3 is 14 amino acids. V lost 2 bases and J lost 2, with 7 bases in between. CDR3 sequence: CASSELAGNQPQHF. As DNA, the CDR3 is TGTGCCAGCAGTGAATTAGCAGGCAATCAGCCCCAGCATTTT.

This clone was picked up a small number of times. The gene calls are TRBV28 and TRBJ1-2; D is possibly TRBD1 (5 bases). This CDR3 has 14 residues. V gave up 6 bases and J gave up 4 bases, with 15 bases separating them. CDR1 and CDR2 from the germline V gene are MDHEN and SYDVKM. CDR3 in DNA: TGTGCCAGCAGCACCGCAGGGCCGAGCTATGGCTACACCTTC. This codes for CASSTAGPSYGYTF.

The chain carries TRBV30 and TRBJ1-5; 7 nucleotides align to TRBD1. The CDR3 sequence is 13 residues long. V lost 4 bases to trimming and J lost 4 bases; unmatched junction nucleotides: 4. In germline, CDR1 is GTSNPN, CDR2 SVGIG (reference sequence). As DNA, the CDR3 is TGTGCCTGGACTGACAGGGTTAATCAGCCCCAGCATTTT. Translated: CAWTDRVNQPQHF.